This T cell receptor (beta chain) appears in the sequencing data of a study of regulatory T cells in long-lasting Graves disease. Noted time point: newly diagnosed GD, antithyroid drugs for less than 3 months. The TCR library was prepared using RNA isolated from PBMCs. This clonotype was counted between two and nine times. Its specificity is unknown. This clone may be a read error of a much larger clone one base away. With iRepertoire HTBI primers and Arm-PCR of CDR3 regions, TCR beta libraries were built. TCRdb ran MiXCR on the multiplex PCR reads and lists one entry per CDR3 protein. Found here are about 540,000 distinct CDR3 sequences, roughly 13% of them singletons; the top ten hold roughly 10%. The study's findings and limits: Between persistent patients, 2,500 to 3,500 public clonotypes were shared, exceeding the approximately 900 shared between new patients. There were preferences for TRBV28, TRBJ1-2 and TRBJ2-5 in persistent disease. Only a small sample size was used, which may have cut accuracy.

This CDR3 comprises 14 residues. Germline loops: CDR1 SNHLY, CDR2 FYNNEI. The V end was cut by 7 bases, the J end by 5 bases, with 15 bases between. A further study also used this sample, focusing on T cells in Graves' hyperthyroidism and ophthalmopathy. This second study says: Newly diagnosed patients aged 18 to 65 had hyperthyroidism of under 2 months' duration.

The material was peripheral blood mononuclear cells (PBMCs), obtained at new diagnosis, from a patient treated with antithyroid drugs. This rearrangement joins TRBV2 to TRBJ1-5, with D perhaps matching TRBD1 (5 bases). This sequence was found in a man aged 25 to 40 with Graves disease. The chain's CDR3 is CASNTDKGHQPQHF. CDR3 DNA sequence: TGTGCCAGCAATACCGACAAGGGGCATCAGCCCCAGCATTTT. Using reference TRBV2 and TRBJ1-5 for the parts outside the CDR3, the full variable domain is EPEVTQTPSHQVTQMGQEVILRCVPISNHLYFYWYRQILGQKVEFLVSFYNNEISEKSEIFDDQFSVERPDGSNFTLKIRSTKLEDSAMYFCASNTDKGHQPQHFGDGTRLSIL.